This T cell receptor beta chain was sequenced in a study of cytomegalovirus exposure and HLA in healthy donors. Both 60 Vbeta primers and 13 Jbeta primers went into the PCR. Data came from immunoSEQ multiplex PCR; TCRdb stores just in-frame clones and leaves some out. The sample yields 130,000 to 150,000 clones, 82% seen once. Germline CDR1 is MGHRA and CDR2 is YSYEKL. V lost 6 bases, J lost 11 bases, and 22 bases lay in between. The CDR3 is made up of 15 amino acids. This sequence joins TRBV4-1 and TRBJ1-4; D unresolved. The clonotype comes from an older woman in good health and CMV-seropositive. The specimen sequenced was PBMCs. CDR3 loop: CASRPLGRRQRKLFF. The CDR3 region has the DNA TGCGCCAGCAGGCCGCTCGGCAGGCGCCAGCGGAAACTGTTTTTT.